This T cell receptor beta chain was documented in a study of tumor-infiltrating lymphocytes in primary liver carcinoma. The study, taken as a whole, reports: Reduced overlap was seen in tumor-adjacent and tumor-blood pairs versus tumor region pairs.

The sample holds a few counts of this clonotype. Its antigen is currently unknown. With 2 bases removed from V and 1 base from J, the gap between germline ends came to 5 bases. Germline V gene lookup returns CDR1 SGHRS and CDR2 YFSETQ. The CDR3 is 13 amino acids. Total RNA (around 500 ng) served as template for TCR beta cDNA synthesis primed by a constant-region primer. Slightly modified ARM-PCR, run as three nested multiplex PCR rounds, produced the TCR beta libraries. For 10 cycles apiece, the opening two PCR rounds ran with TRBV1-TRBV30 forward primers and a C-beta reverse primer. From the multiplex PCR reads, TCRdb called clonotypes with MiXCR, one entry per CDR3 protein. This table has 300,000 to 400,000 distinct CDR3 sequences, about 60% appearing once. The researchers obtained blood RNA from unsorted whole blood and also extracted germline DNA. There were only treatment-naive patients, all with chronic HBV infection.

The chain has TRBV5-1 and TRBJ2-3; D is ambiguous. The sequence was obtained from a man aged 35 to 55 with primary liver carcinoma and hepatitis B virus infection. Sequencing was carried out using peripheral blood. CDR3 sequence reads: CASSFEGTDTQYF. CDR3 coding DNA: TGCGCCAGCAGCTTTGAGGGCACAGATACGCAGTATTTT.